The rows below give T cell receptor beta chains drawn from one sample of a study of T cell clonotyping in hematopoietic cell transplantation. Assay used: immunoSEQ multiplex PCR; TCRdb lists only in-frame clones, some missing. This sample yields roughly 40,000 clones, of which 94% are seen a single time; about 0.81% belongs to the top ten. The sample consisted of peripheral blood mononuclear cells. These receptor sequences come from a woman in her 50s in good health. Some clones in this sample may be carry-over from other donors' samples. Each CDR3 is given with its conserved first and last residue. The order of the fields is J gene, clone size, D gene, V gene, CDR3 DNA, CDR3 protein. D genes are given only for firm matches. Not all rows give a size; the values are once, few, many and, for expanded clones, a class.

TRBJ2-7 . . TRBV7-9 TGTGCCAGCAGCTTAGTTGGGGTTGGCGAGCAGTACTTC CASSLVGVGEQYF
TRBJ1-3 . . TRBV5-1 TGCGCCAGCAGCTTGTTAGGGGCGGACACCATATATTTT CASSLLGADTIYF
TRBJ2-2 . . TRBV2 TGTGCCGGAAGACAGGATGGTGACACCGGGGAGCTGTTTTTT CAGRQDGDTGELFF
TRBJ2-3 . . TRBV6-5 TGTGCCAGCAGTTACAAGGGGGGCGAGAACACAGATACGCAGTATTTT CASSYKGGENTDTQYF
TRBJ2-2 . . TRBV6-1 TGTGCCAGCAGTGATCAAGGACGCCTAGCCGGGGAGCTGTTTTTT CASSDQGRLAGELFF
TRBJ2-1 . . TRBV30 TGTGCCTGGAGTGTTTCCGGGGATGAGCAGTTCTTC CAWSVSGDEQFF
TRBJ2-7 . TRBD2 TRBV7-2 TGTGCCAGCAGCTTATCGGGGGGAAGCTACGAGCAGTACTTC CASSLSGGSYEQYF
TRBJ1-1 . TRBD1 TRBV6-5 TGTGCCAGCAGTTACGGAGGGGGCGAGGGGACTGAAGCTTTCTTT CASSYGGGEGTEAFF
TRBJ2-3 . TRBD2 TRBV12-5 TGTGCTAGTGACCTACCGCGCCTCACTAGCGTGGGTGAGGATACGCAGTATTTT CASDLPRLTSVGEDTQYF
TRBJ1-1 . TRBD1 TRBV5-1 TGCGCCAGCAGCACCCCAGGGGGTGAAGCTTTCTTT CASSTPGGEAFF
TRBJ1-2 . . TRBV7-8 TGTGCCAGCACCCCGGGCCACTGGGATGGCTACACCTTC CASTPGHWDGYTF
TRBJ2-1 once TRBD2 TRBV7-2 TGTGCCAGCAGGCGCGGGGGGGCCCTTGGGAATGAGCAGTTCTTC CASRRGGALGNEQFF
TRBJ2-3 . . TRBV11-3 TGTGCCAGCAGCTTTGTAGGGGCAAGAGATACGCAGTATTTT CASSFVGARDTQYF
TRBJ1-2 . . TRBV7-2 TGTGCCAGCAGCTTAGGACGGATTAACTATGGCTACACCTTC CASSLGRINYGYTF
TRBJ1-6 . . TRBV19 TGTGCCAGTTCTCCTGCCCCGGATTCACCCCTCCACTTT CASSPAPDSPLHF
TRBJ2-7 . TRBD2 TRBV6-1 TGTGCCAGCAGTGAATTTGGGCGGGGGGGCAGCTACGAGCAGTACTTC CASSEFGRGGSYEQYF
TRBJ1-2 . TRBD1 TRBV2 TGTGCCAGCAGCGACAGGGAAGTTTATGGCTACACCTTC CASSDREVYGYTF
TRBJ1-4 . . TRBV6-5 TGTGCCAGCAGTTACTCCTGGGGCTTAAATGAAAAACTGTTTTTT CASSYSWGLNEKLFF
TRBJ1-6 . . TRBV6-1 TGTGCCAGCAGGGGCGGATATAATTCACCCCTCCACTTT CASRGGYNSPLHF
TRBJ2-3 . TRBD1 TRBV5-4 TGTGCCAGCAGCTTAGACAGGGGCACAGATACGCAGTATTTT CASSLDRGTDTQYF
TRBJ1-1 . . TRBV4-1 TGCGCCAGCAGCCAAGTCTGGCAGGGCGTTATGAACACTGAAGCTTTCTTT CASSQVWQGVMNTEAFF
TRBJ1-1 . TRBD1 TRBV5-6 TGTGCCAGCAGCCCGGGACAGGGGGCACGGAACACTGAAGCTTTCTTT CASSPGQGARNTEAFF